This T cell receptor beta chain was profiled in a study of cytomegalovirus exposure and HLA in healthy donors. Study-level findings and limits: CMV serostatus was the only recorded immune exposure for donors. By a later analysis, the bulk of CMV-associated TCR beta chains appeared HLA-restricted. A prior analysis recorded that most TCR beta V segments were productive about 90% or about 30% of the time. In a later analysis, HLA-associated TCR beta chains were more clonally expanded than equally common others.

This clone came up a few times. The antigen is undetermined. PCR amplification relied on 60 Vbeta primers (plus 13 Jbeta primers). TCRdb's copy holds only in-frame clones and misses some; the assay was immunoSEQ multiplex PCR. The sample holds fewer than 150,000 clones, roughly 73% seen once. Sequenced: PBMCs. The clonotype comes from a human donor in good health.

CDR3 residues: CASTGPMNTEAFF. The DNA of the CDR3 is TGTGCCAGCACAGGTCCCATGAACACTGAAGCTTTCTTT. This chain links TRBV7-2 with TRBJ1-1; D is uncertain. The germline gives CDR1 SGHTA, CDR2 FQGNSA. The CDR3 totals 13 residues. Trimming cost V 7 bases and J 0 bases, with 9 bases left between them.